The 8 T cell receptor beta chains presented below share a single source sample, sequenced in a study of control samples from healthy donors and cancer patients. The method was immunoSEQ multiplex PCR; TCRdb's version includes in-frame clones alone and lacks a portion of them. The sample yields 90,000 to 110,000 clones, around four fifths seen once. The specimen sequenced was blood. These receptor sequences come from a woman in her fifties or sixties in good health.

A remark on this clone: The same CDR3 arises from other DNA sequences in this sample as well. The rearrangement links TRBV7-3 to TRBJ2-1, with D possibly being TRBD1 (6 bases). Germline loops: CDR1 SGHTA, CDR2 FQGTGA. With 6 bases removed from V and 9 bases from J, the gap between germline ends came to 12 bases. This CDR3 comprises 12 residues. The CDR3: CASSPQGGEQFF. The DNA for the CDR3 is TGTGCCAGCAGTCCTCAAGGGGGTGAGCAGTTCTTC.

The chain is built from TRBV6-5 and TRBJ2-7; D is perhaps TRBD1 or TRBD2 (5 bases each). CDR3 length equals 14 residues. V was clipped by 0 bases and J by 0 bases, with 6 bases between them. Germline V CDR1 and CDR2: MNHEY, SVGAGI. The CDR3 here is CASSYSGVSYEQYF. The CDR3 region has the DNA TGTGCCAGCAGTTACTCGGGGGTCTCCTACGAGCAGTACTTC.

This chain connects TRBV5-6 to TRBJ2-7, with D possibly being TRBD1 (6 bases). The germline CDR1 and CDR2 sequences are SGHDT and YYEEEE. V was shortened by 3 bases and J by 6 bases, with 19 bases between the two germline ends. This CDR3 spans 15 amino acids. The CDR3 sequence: CASSSFTYYRVEQYF. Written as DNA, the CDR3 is TGTGCCAGCAGCTCGTTCACATACTACAGGGTCGAGCAGTACTTC.

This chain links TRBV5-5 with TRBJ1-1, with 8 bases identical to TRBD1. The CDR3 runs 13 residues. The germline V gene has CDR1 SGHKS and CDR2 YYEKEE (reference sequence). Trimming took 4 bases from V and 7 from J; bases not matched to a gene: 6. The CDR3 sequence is CASSVDRVIEAFF. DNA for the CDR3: TGTGCCAGCAGCGTGGACAGGGTCATTGAAGCTTTCTTT.

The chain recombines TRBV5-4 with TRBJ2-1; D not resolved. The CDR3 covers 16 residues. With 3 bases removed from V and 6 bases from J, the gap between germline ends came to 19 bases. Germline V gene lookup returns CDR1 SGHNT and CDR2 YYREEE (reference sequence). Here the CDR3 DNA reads TGTGCCAGCAGCTCCTGGGCCCCTACATTAGTCAATGAGCAGTTCTTC. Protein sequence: CASSSWAPTLVNEQFF.

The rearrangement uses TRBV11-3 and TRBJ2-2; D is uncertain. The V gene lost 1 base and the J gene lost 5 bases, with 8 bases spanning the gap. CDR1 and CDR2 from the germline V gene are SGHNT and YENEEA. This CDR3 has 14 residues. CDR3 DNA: TGTGCCAGCAGCTTAGTCACGGAGACCGGGGAGCTGTTTTTT. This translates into CASSLVTETGELFF.

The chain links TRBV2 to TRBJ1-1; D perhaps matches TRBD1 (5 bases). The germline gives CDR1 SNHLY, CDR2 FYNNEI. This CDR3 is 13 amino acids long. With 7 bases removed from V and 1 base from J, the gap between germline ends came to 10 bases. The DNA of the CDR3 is TGTGCCAGCACCGGGGACCGGAACACTGAAGCTTTCTTT. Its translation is CASTGDRNTEAFF.

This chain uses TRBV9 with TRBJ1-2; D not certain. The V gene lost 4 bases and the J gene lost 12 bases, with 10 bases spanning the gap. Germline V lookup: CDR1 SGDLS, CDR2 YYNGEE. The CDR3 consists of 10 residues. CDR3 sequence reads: CASSPRQHTF. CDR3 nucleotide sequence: TGTGCCAGCAGCCCCCGACAACACACCTTC.